These T cell receptor beta chains were read from a single sample in a study of shared clonotypes between healthy human individuals. The repertoire was sequenced with immunoSEQ multiplex PCR; TCRdb's copy has only in-frame clones and lacks some. In the table there are approximately 940,000 clones, 70% to 85% of which are singletons. Sequenced: memory CD4+ T cells sorted from blood. The receptors here all came from a man between 18 and 29 years old in good health. The CDR3 runs from the conserved cysteine through the conserved F or W. A D gene is named only where the DNA matches it firmly. Size is omitted from some rows. Given values are once, few, many or a class for expanded clones.

j_call | clone_size | d_call | v_call | cdr3_nt | cdr3_aa
TRBJ2-7 | NA | TRBD1 | TRBV5-1 | TGCGCCAGCAGCTTGGGTGGGCAGGGGGCAATCTACGAGCAGTACTTC | CASSLGGQGAIYEQYF
TRBJ2-7 | NA | NA | TRBV6-1 | TGTGCCAGCAGTAGGGGTTTGTACGAGCAGTACTTC | CASSRGLYEQYF
TRBJ1-2 | NA | NA | TRBV7-9 | TGTGCCAGCAGCTTCGCGGAGGCGGGCTACACCTTC | CASSFAEAGYTF
TRBJ1-5 | once | TRBD1 | TRBV7-2 | TGTGCCAGCACCTTCCAAGGGACAACAGGGGAGCCCCAGCATTTT | CASTFQGTTGEPQHF
TRBJ1-3 | few | NA | TRBV7-2 | TGTGCCAGCAGCTTAGATCTCGGCAGGACTGGAAACACCATATATTTT | CASSLDLGRTGNTIYF
TRBJ1-1 | NA | NA | TRBV6-6 | TGTGCCAGCAGTTGGGAGGGTAGCAGCACTGAAGCTTTCTTT | CASSWEGSSTEAFF
TRBJ1-5 | NA | NA | TRBV5-1 | TGCGCCAGCAGCACCGACCCAGGGAATCAGCCCCAGCATTTT | CASSTDPGNQPQHF
TRBJ1-1 | few | NA | TRBV5-4 | TGTGCCAGCAGCTCCGACGTTGGGCGACGAACTGAAGCTTTCTTT | CASSSDVGRRTEAFF
TRBJ1-3 | NA | NA | TRBV9 | TGTGCCAGCAGCGGAAGGACAGCATCTGGAAACACCATATATTTT | CASSGRTASGNTIYF
TRBJ1-2 | many | NA | TRBV28 | TGTGCCAGCAGTTTATGGGGGGCTTCTAACTATGGCTACACCTTC | CASSLWGASNYGYTF